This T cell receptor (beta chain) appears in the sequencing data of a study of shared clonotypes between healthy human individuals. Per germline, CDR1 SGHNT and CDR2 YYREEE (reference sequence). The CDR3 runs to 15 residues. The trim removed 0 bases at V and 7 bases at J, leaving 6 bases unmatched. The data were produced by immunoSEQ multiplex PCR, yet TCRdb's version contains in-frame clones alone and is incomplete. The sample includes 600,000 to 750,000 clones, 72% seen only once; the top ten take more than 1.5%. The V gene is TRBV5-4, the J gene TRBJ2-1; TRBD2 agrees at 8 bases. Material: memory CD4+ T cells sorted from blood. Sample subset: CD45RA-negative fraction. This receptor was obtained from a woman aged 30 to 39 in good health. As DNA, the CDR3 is TGTGCCAGCAGCTTGGCCGCGGGAGGCCGGAATGAGCAGTTCTTC. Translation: CASSLAAGGRNEQFF. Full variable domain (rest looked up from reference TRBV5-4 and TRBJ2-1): ETGVTQSPTHLIKTRGQQVTLRCSSQSGHNTVSWYQQALGQGPQFIFQYYREEENGRGNFPPRFSGLQFPNYSSELNVNALELDDSALYLCASSLAAGGRNEQFFGPGTRLTVL.